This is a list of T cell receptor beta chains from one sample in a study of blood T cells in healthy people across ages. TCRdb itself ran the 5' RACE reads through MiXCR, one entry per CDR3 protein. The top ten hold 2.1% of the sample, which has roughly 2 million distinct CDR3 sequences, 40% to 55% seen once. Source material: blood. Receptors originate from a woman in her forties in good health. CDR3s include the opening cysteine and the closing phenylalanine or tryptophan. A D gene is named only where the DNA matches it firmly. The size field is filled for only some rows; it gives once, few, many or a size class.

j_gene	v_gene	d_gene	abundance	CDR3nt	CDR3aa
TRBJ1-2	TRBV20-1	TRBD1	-	TGCAGTGCTCCCGAGGGGGCAATAAACTATGGCTACACCTTC	CSAPEGAINYGYTF
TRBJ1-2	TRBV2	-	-	TGTGCCAGCAGTGGGCAAACAGGCCGCTGGGGCTACACCTTC	CASSGQTGRWGYTF
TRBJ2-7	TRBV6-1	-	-	TGTGCCAGCAGTCAGGGCCGGAGAACCTACGAGCAGTACTTC	CASSQGRRTYEQYF
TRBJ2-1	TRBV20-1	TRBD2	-	TGCAGTGCTGACTTAGCGGGGGTCGCAAGAAATGAGCAGTTCTTC	CSADLAGVARNEQFF
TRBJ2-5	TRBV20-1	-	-	TGCAGTGCTAGAGAAATTCAAGAGACCCAGTACTTC	CSAREIQETQYF
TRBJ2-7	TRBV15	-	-	TGTGCCACCAGCACCGGTTCCCTCGAGCAGTACTTC	CATSTGSLEQYF
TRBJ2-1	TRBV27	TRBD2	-	TGTGCCAGCAGAAAAGCGGGGGCCTCCTACAATGAGCAGTTCTTC	CASRKAGASYNEQFF
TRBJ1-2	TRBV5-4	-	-	TGTGCCAGCAGCCCTCAGGGGCCGGTCGCTTCGTATGGCTACACCTTC	CASSPQGPVASYGYTF
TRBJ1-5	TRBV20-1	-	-	TGCAGTGCTAGTGGATCGGGGAGTAGCAATCAGCCCCAGCATTTT	CSASGSGSSNQPQHF
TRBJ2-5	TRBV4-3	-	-	TGCGCCAGCAGCCAAGAGAGGGCTACTCGGGAGACCCAGTACTTC	CASSQERATRETQYF
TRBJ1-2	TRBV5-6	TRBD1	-	TGTGCCAGCACCACCATTGGACAGGGGGGAGATGGCTACACCTTC	CASTTIGQGGDGYTF
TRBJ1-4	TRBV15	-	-	TGTGCCACCGGCCTGGGGGGCGAAGAAAAACTGTTTTTT	CATGLGGEEKLFF
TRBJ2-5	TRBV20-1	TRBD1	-	TGCAGTGCTAGAGATGAAACCCCCGGGGACAGGGCGCAAGAGACCCAGTACTTC	CSARDETPGDRAQETQYF
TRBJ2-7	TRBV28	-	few	TGTGCCGTCACAGACAGTTACGAGCAGTACTTC	CAVTDSYEQYF
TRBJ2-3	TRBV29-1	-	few	TGCAGCGTTGAAGTTGAACCGGGACAAGAAACAGATACGCAGTATTTT	CSVEVEPGQETDTQYF
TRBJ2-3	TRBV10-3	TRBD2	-	TGTGCCACCAGTCGCGGTGGGGAGGGTCCCACAGATACGCAGTATTTT	CATSRGGEGPTDTQYF
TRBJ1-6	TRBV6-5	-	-	TGTGCCAGCTCCGGACACGATAATTCACCCCTCCACTTT	CASSGHDNSPLHF
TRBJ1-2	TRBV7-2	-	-	TGTGCCAGCAGCTTAGGACAGGCCCGCTATGGCTACACCTTC	CASSLGQARYGYTF
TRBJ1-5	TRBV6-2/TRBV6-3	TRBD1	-	TGTGCCAGTCGGACAGGGGTCTACACCCAGCATTTT	CASRTGVYTQHF
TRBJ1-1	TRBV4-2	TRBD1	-	TGTGCCAGCAGCCGGTATACAGGGGCGAACACTGAAGCTTTCTTT	CASSRYTGANTEAFF
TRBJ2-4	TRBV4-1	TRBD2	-	TGCGCCAGCAGCCAACTAGCGGGGCCCTACTACAATGAGCGGTTCTTC	CASSQLAGPYYNERFF
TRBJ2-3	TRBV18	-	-	TGTGCCAGCTCACTGCGCTTGGGGGATACCACAGATACGCAGTATTTT	CASSLRLGDTTDTQYF
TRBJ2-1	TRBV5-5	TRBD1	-	TGTGCCAGCAGCCAGGACAGGGTTTATAGTGAGCAGTTCTTC	CASSQDRVYSEQFF
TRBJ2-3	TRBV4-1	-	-	TGCGCCAGCAGCCAAGATCCGTTGCGGACGAACACAGATACGCAGTATTTT	CASSQDPLRTNTDTQYF
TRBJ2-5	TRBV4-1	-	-	TGCGCCAGCAGCCAGGGTCGTTTCCAGTACTTC	CASSQGRFQYF
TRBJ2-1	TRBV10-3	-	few	TGTGCCATCAAGGAGACTGGGGGCACCGTCGACTTGCATGAGCAGTTCTTC	CAIKETGGTVDLHEQFF
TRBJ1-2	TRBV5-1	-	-	TGCGCCAGCAGCTTGGAGAGGGGACTGGAATATGGCTACACCTTC	CASSLERGLEYGYTF
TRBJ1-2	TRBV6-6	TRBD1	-	TGTGCCAGCAGTTACCAAGAGACAGGGGGCAACTATGGCTACACCTTC	CASSYQETGGNYGYTF
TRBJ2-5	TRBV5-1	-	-	TGCGCCAGCAGCTGGAAACAGGGACGTGAGCAGTACTTC	CASSWKQGREQYF
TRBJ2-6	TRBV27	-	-	TGTGCCAGCAGATTACAGGGGGGGATCTCTGGGGCCAACGTCCTGACTTTC	CASRLQGGISGANVLTF
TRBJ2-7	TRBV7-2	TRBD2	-	TGTGCCAGCAGCTTAGAGGGTAGCGGGCTACCCTACGAGCAGTACTTC	CASSLEGSGLPYEQYF
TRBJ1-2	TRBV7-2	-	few	TGTGCCAGCAGCTTACAGGGCCCGGCTGGCTACACCTTC	CASSLQGPAGYTF
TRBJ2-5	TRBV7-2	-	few	TGTGCCAGCAGCTTACAGAGACTGACGCAAGAGACCCAGTACTTC	CASSLQRLTQETQYF
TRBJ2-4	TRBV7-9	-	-	TGTGCCAGCAGCCCCCCATACCCAAACATTCAGTACTTC	CASSPPYPNIQYF
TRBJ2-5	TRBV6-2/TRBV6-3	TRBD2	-	TGTGCCAGCAATTCCGGACTAGCGAGAGAGACCCAGTACTTC	CASNSGLARETQYF
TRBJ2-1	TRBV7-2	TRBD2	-	TGTGCCAGCAGCTTAGCGCTAGGGGGACTAGCGGCCCCCGAGCAGTTCTTC	CASSLALGGLAAPEQFF
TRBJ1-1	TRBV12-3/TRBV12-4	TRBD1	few	TGTGCCAGCATCCTTGGACAGGGGAACACTGAAGCTTTCTTT	CASILGQGNTEAFF
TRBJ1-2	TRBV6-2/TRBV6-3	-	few	TGTGCCAGCAGTTGGGGACCAGTTGGAGGCTACACCTTC	CASSWGPVGGYTF
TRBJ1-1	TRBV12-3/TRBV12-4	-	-	TGTGCCAGCAGTTTATCCAGGGAGACTGAAGCTTTCTTT	CASSLSRETEAFF
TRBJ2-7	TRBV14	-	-	TGTGCCAGCAGCCGGACAAGGGATTACTACAATGAGCAGTACTTC	CASSRTRDYYNEQYF
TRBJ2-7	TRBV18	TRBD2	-	TGTGCCAGCTCACCCGAGCGGGGGGGCCGGTACGAGCAGTACTTC	CASSPERGGRYEQYF
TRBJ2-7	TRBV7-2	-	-	TGTGCCAGCAGCTTAACCTTCGGCAGGGGCCCCTACGAGCAGTACTTC	CASSLTFGRGPYEQYF